This T cell receptor (beta chain) was sequenced in a study of CD8+ T cells in alopecia areata. The CDR3 is made up of 16 amino acids. In germline, CDR1 is SGDLS, CDR2 YYNGEE. V lost 4 bases and J lost 5, with 18 bases in between. Lesional scalp tissue (obtained by punch biopsy) and peripheral blood were collected from alopecia areata patients. Sorting of PBMCs yielded the CD4+ and CD8+ T cells. The sequencing template was cDNA reverse transcribed from extracted RNA. Here immunoSEQ multiplex PCR was the method, and the copy in TCRdb shows in-frame clones only, minus some. This table holds 180,000 or so clones, about 72% found once. This clone showed up just a few times. What it binds is unknown. Study-wide findings and caveats: For lesional scalp, especially alopecia totalis/universalis, clonality was higher than in normal scalp. Compared with mice, patients displayed less clear TCR sharing, possibly for HLA-related reasons.

The chain combines TRBV9 with TRBJ2-2, with a tentative D call TRBD1 (6 bases). The TCR was taken from a human donor with alopecia areata. The material sequenced was CD8+ T cells sorted from blood, taken at week 0. The DNA for the CDR3 is TGTGCCAGCAGCCCCCCATCGACAGGATTAACCGGGGAGCTGTTTTTT. It specifies CASSPPSTGLTGELFF.